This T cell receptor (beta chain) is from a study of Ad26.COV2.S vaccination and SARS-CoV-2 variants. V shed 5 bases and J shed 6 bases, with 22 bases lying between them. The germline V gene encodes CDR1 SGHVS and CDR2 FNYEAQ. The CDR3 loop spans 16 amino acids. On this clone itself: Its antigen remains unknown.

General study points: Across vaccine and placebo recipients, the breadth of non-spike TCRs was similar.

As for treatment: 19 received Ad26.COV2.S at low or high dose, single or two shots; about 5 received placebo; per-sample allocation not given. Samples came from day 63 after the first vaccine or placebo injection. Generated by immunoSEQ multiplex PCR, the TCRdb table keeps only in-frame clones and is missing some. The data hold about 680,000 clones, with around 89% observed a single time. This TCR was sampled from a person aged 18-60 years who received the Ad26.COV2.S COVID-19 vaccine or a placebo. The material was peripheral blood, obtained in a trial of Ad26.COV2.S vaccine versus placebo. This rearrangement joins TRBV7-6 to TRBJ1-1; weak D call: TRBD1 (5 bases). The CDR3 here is CASSTLQVVGVPEAFF. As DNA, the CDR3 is TGTGCCAGCAGCACGTTACAGGTGGTCGGAGTTCCTGAAGCTTTCTTT.